These T cell receptor beta chains were read from a single sample in a study of vaccination and CD4 T cells after COVID-19. These TCRs' antigens remain unknown. TCRdb recomputed calls from the PCR reads with MiXCR, one row per CDR3 protein. The repertoire has approximately 22,000 distinct CDR3 sequences, 60% of them found once; the top ten carry about 14%. The sample in question was CD4+ T cells from blood, cultured in vitro, obtained after SARS-CoV-2 vaccination. These receptors were collected from a human donor who received a COVID-19 vaccine. Each CDR3 is given with its conserved first and last residue. The D gene is left open where the match is weak. The listing skips clone size in some rows; elsewhere it reads once, few, many or a size class.

d_call cdr3_length clone_size j_call v_call cdr3_aa cdr3_nt
NA 15 NA TRBJ1-1 TRBV7-9 CASSLYSGLGTEAFF TGTGCCAGCAGCTTATATTCTGGGTTGGGCACTGAAGCTTTCTTT
TRBD1 14 NA TRBJ2-2 TRBV6-5 CASSLQGAAGELFF TGTGCCAGCAGTTTACAGGGGGCGGCCGGGGAGCTGTTTTTT
NA 12 NA TRBJ1-2 TRBV12-3/TRBV12-4 CASSFGGYGYTF TGTGCCAGCAGTTTTGGGGGGTATGGCTACACCTTC
TRBD2 18 NA TRBJ2-2 TRBV5-4 CASSSGLAGGPDTGELFF TGTGCCAGCAGCTCCGGACTAGCGGGGGGGCCGGACACCGGGGAGCTGTTTTTT
TRBD2 16 once TRBJ2-3 TRBV24-1 CATSDTSGGGTDTQYF TGTGCCACCAGTGATACTAGCGGGGGAGGCACAGATACGCAGTATTTT
TRBD1 15 NA TRBJ2-2 TRBV18 CASSSGQGMTGELFF TGTGCCAGCTCGTCGGGACAGGGGATGACCGGGGAGCTGTTTTTT
NA 12 medium-sized TRBJ1-2 TRBV20-1 CSASAAVDGYTF TGCAGTGCTAGTGCGGCCGTGGATGGCTACACCTTC
NA 14 NA TRBJ2-3 TRBV20-1 CSASVGAFTDTQYF TGCAGTGCTAGCGTAGGGGCGTTCACAGATACGCAGTATTTT
NA 14 NA TRBJ2-2 TRBV2 CASKFNRNTGELFF TGTGCCAGCAAATTTAACAGGAACACCGGGGAGCTGTTTTTT
NA 14 NA TRBJ1-1 TRBV11-3 CATSLDMTNTEAFF TGTGCCACCAGCCTGGACATGACGAACACTGAAGCTTTCTTT
NA 11 few TRBJ1-6 TRBV30 CAWGPNSPLHF TGTGCCTGGGGTCCTAATTCACCCCTCCACTTT
NA 14 NA TRBJ1-2 TRBV5-1 CASSLEGVFFGYTF TGCGCCAGCAGCTTGGAAGGAGTCTTTTTTGGCTACACCTTC
TRBD1 15 NA TRBJ2-5 TRBV20-1 CSADRRTGAQETQYF TGCAGTGCTGATAGGCGGACAGGAGCCCAAGAGACCCAGTACTTC
NA 14 NA TRBJ1-6 TRBV5-1 CASSFGREGSPLHF TGCGCCAGCAGCTTTGGTAGGGAGGGTTCACCCCTCCACTTT
TRBD1 13 NA TRBJ1-5 TRBV30 CAWRGTADQPQHF TGTGCCTGGAGGGGGACAGCAGATCAGCCCCAGCATTTT
NA 15 few TRBJ1-1 TRBV12-3/TRBV12-4 CASSLSPAEATEAFF TGTGCCAGCAGTTTAAGTCCGGCAGAGGCTACTGAAGCTTTCTTT
TRBD1 14 NA TRBJ1-1 TRBV7-2 CASSLRGLNTEAFF TGTGCCAGCAGCCTCAGGGGGTTGAACACTGAAGCTTTCTTT
NA 15 NA TRBJ1-6 TRBV20-1 CSARGRLGRNSPLHF TGCAGTGCTAGAGGTCGGCTCGGGAGGAATTCACCCCTCCACTTT
NA 14 few TRBJ2-3 TRBV6-1 CASSPGFNTDTQYF TGTGCCAGCAGTCCGGGTTTCAACACAGATACGCAGTATTTT
NA 14 once TRBJ2-7 TRBV4-2 CASSQETRGYEQYF TGTGCCAGCAGCCAAGAAACCAGGGGATACGAGCAGTACTTC
NA 14 NA TRBJ1-2 TRBV9 CASSVAGAGFGYTF TGTGCCAGCAGCGTAGCTGGGGCAGGGTTCGGCTACACCTTC
TRBD1 14 few TRBJ2-1 TRBV15 CATSNRGTYNEQFF TGTGCCACCAGCAACAGGGGGACCTACAATGAGCAGTTCTTC
NA 18 NA TRBJ2-2 TRBV7-8 CASSLVGRTVANTGELFF TGTGCCAGCAGCTTAGTAGGTCGGACGGTCGCTAACACCGGGGAGCTGTTTTTT
TRBD2 13 few TRBJ2-3 TRBV20-1 CSAGTSGTDTQYF TGCAGTGCTGGGACTAGCGGGACAGATACGCAGTATTTT
NA 18 NA TRBJ1-3 TRBV1 CTSSQAVRRTFSGNTIYF TGCACCAGCAGCCAAGCGGTGAGGCGAACGTTCTCTGGAAACACCATATATTTT
TRBD2 15 NA TRBJ2-3 TRBV5-6 CASSFSSGYTDTQYF TGTGCCAGCAGCTTCTCTAGCGGCTACACAGATACGCAGTATTTT
TRBD2 16 NA TRBJ2-3 TRBV24-1 CATSDRTGGASDTQYF TGTGCCACCAGTGATCGCACCGGGGGGGCATCAGATACGCAGTATTTT
TRBD2 16 NA TRBJ2-5 TRBV3-1 CASSQAGGGSEETQYF TGTGCCAGCAGCCAAGCGGGCGGGGGAAGCGAAGAGACCCAGTACTTC
TRBD1 13 NA TRBJ1-2 TRBV5-1 CASSWTGGGGYTF TGCGCCAGCAGCTGGACAGGGGGAGGTGGCTACACCTTC
NA 12 medium-sized TRBJ1-1 TRBV27 CASRGRPGGAFF TGTGCCAGCAGAGGAAGACCGGGGGGAGCTTTCTTT
NA 13 NA TRBJ1-1 TRBV6-1 CASTRTVNTEAFF TGTGCCAGCACAAGGACGGTGAACACTGAAGCTTTCTTT
NA 16 NA TRBJ1-6 TRBV7-9 CASSLGGLSYNSPLHF TGTGCCAGCAGCTTAGGGGGGCTCTCCTATAATTCACCCCTCCACTTT
NA 13 NA TRBJ1-5 TRBV2 CASSGVRHQPQHF TGTGCCAGCAGCGGGGTCCGTCATCAGCCCCAGCATTTT
NA 17 once TRBJ2-3 TRBV7-6 CASSSGPTGGSTDTQYF TGTGCCAGCAGCTCGGGACCAACCGGAGGTAGCACAGATACGCAGTATTTT
TRBD1 15 NA TRBJ1-3 TRBV19 CASIPSGGLGNTIYF TGTGCCAGTATTCCATCAGGGGGCCTTGGAAACACCATATATTTT
TRBD2 14 NA TRBJ2-2 TRBV7-2 CASSFSGGAGELFF TGTGCCAGCAGCTTTAGCGGGGGGGCCGGGGAGCTGTTTTTT
NA 14 NA TRBJ1-5 TRBV23-1 CASSLQTGYQPQHF TGCGCCAGCAGTCTACAGACAGGTTATCAGCCCCAGCATTTT
NA 13 NA TRBJ1-1 TRBV30 CAWSVRENTEAFF TGTGCCTGGAGTGTACGGGAGAACACTGAAGCTTTCTTT
NA 16 NA TRBJ2-2 TRBV6-5 CASSYSRRTNTGELFF TGTGCCAGCAGTTACAGTAGAAGAACGAACACCGGGGAGCTGTTTTTT
TRBD1 15 NA TRBJ1-6 TRBV6-1 CASPPGTVDNSPLHF TGTGCCAGTCCCCCCGGGACAGTTGATAATTCACCCCTCCACTTT
TRBD2 15 few TRBJ2-3 TRBV7-2 CASSFTSGTTDTQYF TGTGCCAGCAGCTTCACTAGCGGGACCACAGATACGCAGTATTTT
TRBD2 16 few TRBJ2-5 TRBV6-1 CASRLPSGLARETQYF TGTGCCAGCAGACTACCCTCTGGACTAGCCCGGGAGACCCAGTACTTC
NA 17 few TRBJ1-3 TRBV7-9 CASSLASRGGAGNTIYF TGTGCCAGCAGCTTAGCTAGCCGAGGGGGTGCTGGAAACACCATATATTTT